The source of this TCR beta chain is a study of vaccination effects on CD4 cells after COVID-19. Across the whole study: Samples collected post-vaccine were obtained a median of 72 days after the second dose.

This clone was picked up a small number of times. What it recognizes is unknown. Overall study findings and caveats: Clonal contraction was marked in infection- and vaccine-induced clones late after vaccination. A shortage of convalescent patients and an absence of early post-infection timepoints characterized the study.

Trimming at V came to 6 bases and at J to 4 bases, leaving 4 bases not matched to a gene. CDR3 size: 14 residues. CDR1 SNHLY and CDR2 FYNNEI come from the germline V gene. Culturing for roughly 10 days preceded CD4+ T cell isolation. Subjects were given two BNT162b2 or mRNA-1273 vaccine doses. IL-2 medium took the place of half the medium on both days 3 and 7. TCRdb's copy holds only in-frame clones and misses some; the assay was immunoSEQ multiplex PCR. The table includes around 62,000 clones, 70% to 85% detected once. Sample: CD4+ T cells from PBMCs cultured without peptide, taken after COVID-19 vaccination. This TCR came from a human donor who received a COVID-19 vaccine. V usage is TRBV2 and J usage is TRBJ2-2, with TRBD1 matching over 8 bases. This chain's CDR3 is CASSRTGFTGELFF. In DNA, the CDR3 is TGTGCCAGCAGCAGGACAGGGTTCACCGGGGAGCTGTTTTTT. Using reference TRBV2 and TRBJ2-2 for the parts outside the CDR3, the full variable domain is EPEVTQTPSHQVTQMGQEVILRCVPISNHLYFYWYRQILGQKVEFLVSFYNNEISEKSEIFDDQFSVERPDGSNFTLKIRSTKLEDSAMYFCASSRTGFTGELFFGEGSRLTVL.